The T cell receptor beta chain described here comes from a study of tumor and adjacent non-tumor tissue in lung cancer. Study details: Aged about 30 to 76 years, patients included 10 men and roughly 5 women with stage I to III disease.

The template was RNA from unsorted bulk tissue. Between August and November 2014, newly diagnosed, chemotherapy-naive lung cancer patients underwent thoracic surgery in China. CDR3 size: 15 residues. The germline V and J ends were trimmed by 10 bases and 3 bases, with 19 bases remaining between them. Germline V lookup: CDR1 SGHAT, CDR2 FQNNGV. Three rounds of nested PCR, following a modified ARM-PCR protocol, produced the TCRbeta library. MiXCR was run by TCRdb on the multiplex PCR reads, yielding one entry per CDR3 protein. The repertoire has some 78,000 distinct CDR3 sequences, around 75% of them found once; the top ten carry less than 15%. For this clonotype: The conserved closing phenylalanine or tryptophan is absent in this CDR3, likely reflecting a read error.

The receptor was derived from a woman in her forties or fifties with non-small cell lung cancer. The sequenced material came from lung tumor tissue. V is TRBV11-2 and J is TRBJ2-1, with D possibly matching TRBD2 (7 bases). CDR3 nucleotide sequence: TGTGCCAACAACAAATGGGGAGGGGGCTACAATGAGCAGTTCTTG. It specifies CANNKWGGGYNEQFL.